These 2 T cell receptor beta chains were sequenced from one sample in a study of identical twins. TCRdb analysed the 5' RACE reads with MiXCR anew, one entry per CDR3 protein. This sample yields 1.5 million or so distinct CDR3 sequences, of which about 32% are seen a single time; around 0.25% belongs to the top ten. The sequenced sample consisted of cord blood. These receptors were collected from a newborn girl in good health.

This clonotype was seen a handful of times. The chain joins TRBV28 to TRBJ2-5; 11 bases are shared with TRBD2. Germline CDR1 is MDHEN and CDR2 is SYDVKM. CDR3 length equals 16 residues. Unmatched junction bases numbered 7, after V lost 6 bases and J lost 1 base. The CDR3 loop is CASRILAGASQETQYF. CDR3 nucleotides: TGTGCCAGCAGAATACTAGCGGGAGCCTCCCAAGAGACCCAGTACTTC.

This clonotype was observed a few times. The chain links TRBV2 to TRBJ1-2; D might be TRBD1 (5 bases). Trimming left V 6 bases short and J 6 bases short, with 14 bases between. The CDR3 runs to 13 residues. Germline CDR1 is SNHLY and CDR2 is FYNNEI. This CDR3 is CASSPDSIDGYTF. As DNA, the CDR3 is TGTGCCAGCAGCCCCGACAGTATAGATGGCTACACCTTC.